The 24 T cell receptor beta chains listed next were all sequenced from one sample in a study of blood T cell repertoires in COVID-19. The protocol was immunoSEQ multiplex PCR, while the TCRdb copy is restricted to in-frame clones and leaves out a portion. Of 200,000 to 300,000 clones in the sample, around 83% are singletons; the top ten hold around an eighth. The sample consisted of peripheral blood. Every receptor here comes from a woman in her sixties or seventies with active or convalescent COVID-19.

The rearrangement links TRBV6-5 to TRBJ1-2, with D unresolved. The length of the CDR3 is 15 residues. Trimming pared 0 bases from V and 10 bases from J, leaving 18 bases between. CDR1 and CDR2 from the germline V gene are MNHEY and SVGAGI. In nucleotides, the CDR3 is TGTGCCAGCAGTTACTCAAGCGTCGGGATGTGGGACTACACCTTC. As protein: CASSYSSVGMWDYTF.

As DNA, the CDR3 is TGCGCCAGCAGCCAAGTCCAGGGAAGGACTGAAGCTTTCTTT. As protein: CASSQVQGRTEAFF. The chain couples TRBV4-1 to TRBJ1-1; maybe TRBD1 (5 bases). Germline loops: CDR1 MGHRA, CDR2 YSYEKL. The CDR3 has 14 residues. With 1 base removed from V and 5 bases from J, the gap between germline ends came to 11 bases.

The chain employs TRBV5-1 and TRBJ2-1; D call uncertain. The CDR3 totals 11 residues. Germline CDR1 and CDR2: SGHRS and YFSETQ. Trimming left V 4 bases short and J 5 bases short, with 4 bases between. CDR3: CASSPNNEQFF. CDR3 DNA sequence: TGCGCCAGCAGCCCTAACAATGAGCAGTTCTTC.

This chain uses TRBV7-9 with TRBJ2-7; tentatively, D is TRBD1 (5 bases). Trimming removed 5 bases from V and 5 bases from J, with 7 bases in between. Germline loops: CDR1 SEHNR, CDR2 FQNEAQ (reference sequence). CDR3 size: 11 residues. In DNA, the CDR3 is TGTGCCAGCAGCCGGACAAACGAGCAGTACTTC. Its protein is CASSRTNEQYF.

The chain recombines TRBV19 with TRBJ2-1, with 7 bases fitting TRBD1. V lost 1 base, J lost 1 base, and 1 base stayed unmatched. Germline lookup yields CDR1 LNHDA and CDR2 SQIVND (reference sequence). This CDR3 comprises 15 residues. Written as DNA, the CDR3 is TGTGCCAGTAGTATAGCGGGACAGTCCTACAATGAGCAGTTCTTC. It codes for CASSIAGQSYNEQFF.

The chain carries TRBV5-1 and TRBJ2-2; 8 bases are a match to TRBD1. J was trimmed by 7 bases and V by 0 bases; bases with no gene match: 5. CDR1 SGHRS and CDR2 YFSETQ come from the germline V gene. The CDR3 extends over 15 amino acids. The CDR3 DNA reads TGCGCCAGCAGCTTGGGACAGGGGCGAGTCGGGGAGCTGTTTTTT. Protein sequence: CASSLGQGRVGELFF.

The chain combines TRBV11-2 with TRBJ1-6; 10 nucleotides line up with TRBD1. V lost 6 bases and J lost 8; bases outside the gene matches: 7. The CDR3 length is 15 residues. Germline CDR1 SGHAT, CDR2 FQNNGV. CDR3 sequence: CASSNRQGAYSPLHF. CDR3 sequence (DNA): TGTGCCAGCAGTAACAGACAGGGGGCTTATTCACCCCTCCACTTT.

The chain uses TRBV1 and TRBJ1-2; the D call of TRBD1 is as the table states it, not checked on the DNA. TRBV1 is an annotated pseudogene. The CDR3 extends over 13 amino acids. The CDR3 DNA follows: TGCACCAGCAGCCAAGGGTCAGGGTCTGGCTACACCTTC. Translation: CTSSQGSGSGYTF.

This clone was detected only once. CDR3: CASSLQAYGYTF. CDR3 sequence (DNA): TGTGCCAGCAGCTTGCAGGCCTATGGCTACACCTTC. The chain links TRBV5-6 to TRBJ1-2; D not certain. Germline V gene sequence: CDR1 SGHDT, CDR2 YYEEEE. V was cut by 1 base and J by 4 bases, with 5 bases left in between. The length of the CDR3 is 12 residues. Based on the CDR3 plus reference TRBV5-6 and TRBJ1-2, the full variable domain is DAGVTQSPTHLIKTRGQQVTLRCSPKSGHDTVSWYQQALGQGPQFIFQYYEEEERQRGNFPDRFSGHQFPNYSSELNVNALLLGDSALYLCASSLQAYGYTFGSGTRLTVV.

V gene TRBV6-5 combines with J gene TRBJ1-5; 7 nucleotides agree with TRBD1. V shed 5 bases, J shed 3 bases, and the junction held 4 bases outside the gene matches. The length of the CDR3 is 14 residues. In germline, CDR1 is MNHEY, CDR2 SVGAGI. For the CDR3, the DNA is TGTGCCAGCAGTCGACAGGGTCTCAATCAGCCCCAGCATTTT. It is translated as CASSRQGLNQPQHF.

Only one count was recorded for this clone. The chain is built from TRBV6-4 and TRBJ2-2, with a possible D match to TRBD1 (6 bases). The germline V gene has CDR1 MRHNA and CDR2 SNTAGT. V lost 5 bases and J lost 2, with 12 bases in between. The CDR3 runs 15 residues. The CDR3 region is CASSKDSYNTGELFF. The CDR3 nucleotides read TGTGCCAGCAGTAAGGACAGCTACAACACCGGGGAGCTGTTTTTT.

V usage is TRBV11-2 and J usage is TRBJ2-2; weak D call: TRBD1 (5 bases). Trimming took off 4 bases at V and 5 bases at J, with 11 bases between the two ends. Germline V CDR1 and CDR2: SGHAT, FQNNGV. CDR3 size: 14 residues. The CDR3 DNA is TGTGCCAGCAGCTCAGGGTTTAGGACCGGGGAGCTGTTTTTT. Protein product: CASSSGFRTGELFF.

J is TRBJ1-2 and V is TRBV7-9; 9 nucleotides agree with TRBD1. The CDR3 is made up of 14 amino acids. The J segment lost 5 bases and the V segment lost 4 bases, leaving 5 bases of the junction unmatched. Per germline, CDR1 SEHNR and CDR2 FQNEAQ (reference sequence). The CDR3 here is CASSSGQGKYGYTF. CDR3 nucleotides: TGTGCCAGCAGCTCCGGACAGGGGAAATATGGCTACACCTTC.

V gene TRBV12-3 or TRBV12-4 combines with J gene TRBJ1-5; TRBD1 agrees at 8 bases. The CDR3 is made up of 13 amino acids. The junction had 4 bases not matched to a gene; V was cut back by 6 bases and J by 6 bases. The CDR3 nucleotides read TGTGCCAGCAGGGGGACAGGTAGTCAGCCCCAGCATTTT. Its translation: CASRGTGSQPQHF.

This clone has a single count. The rearrangement links TRBV9 to TRBJ2-5, with TRBD2 matching over 10 bases. V was pared by 4 bases and J by 7 bases, with 13 bases of the junction left unmatched. The CDR3 consists of 16 residues. From germline, CDR1 is SGDLS and CDR2 YYNGEE. The CDR3 here is CASSPGASGGFGTQYF. The CDR3 DNA sequence: TGTGCCAGCAGCCCAGGGGCTAGCGGGGGTTTCGGGACCCAGTACTTC.

The genes are TRBV7-3 and TRBJ2-1, with 12 positions matching TRBD2. Trimming cost V 5 bases and J 4 bases; bases outside gene matches: 3. The germline V gene encodes CDR1 SGHTA and CDR2 FQGTGA. This CDR3 has 15 amino acids. Here the CDR3 DNA reads TGTGCCAGCAGCCTAGCGGGGGGGAAATACAATGAGCAGTTCTTC. Amino acid sequence: CASSLAGGKYNEQFF.

The count of this clone is one. V usage is TRBV19 and J usage is TRBJ2-7; 7 bases are shared with TRBD2. This CDR3 has 15 amino acids. Per the germline V gene, CDR1 is LNHDA and CDR2 is SQIVND (reference sequence). J was trimmed by 2 bases and V by 6 bases; bases with no gene match: 10. CDR3 loop: CASSPSGVLAYEQYF. CDR3 sequence (DNA): TGTGCCAGTAGCCCGAGCGGGGTGTTGGCCTACGAGCAGTACTTC. Complete variable domain (other parts from reference TRBV19 and TRBJ2-7): DGGITQSPKYLFRKEGQNVTLSCEQNLNHDAMYWYRQDPGQGLRLIYYSQIVNDFQKGDIAEGYSVSREKKESFPLTVTSAQKNPTAFYLCASSPSGVLAYEQYFGPGTRLTVT.

The chain recombines TRBV6-6 with TRBJ2-7; tentative D call: TRBD1 (6 bases). This CDR3 is 14 amino acids long. Germline lookup yields CDR1 MNHNY and CDR2 SVGAGI (reference sequence). V was clipped by 6 bases and J by 6 bases, with 18 bases between them. CDR3 coding DNA: TGTGCCAGCAGCGACAGGACCCCTCTTTCCGAGCAGTACTTC. It yields the protein CASSDRTPLSEQYF.

CDR3 DNA sequence: TGTGCCAGCAGAAAAACAGGGGGCTCTGAAGCTTTCTTT. It is translated as CASRKTGGSEAFF. The chain is built from TRBV6-5 and TRBJ1-1; 9 positions match TRBD1. Germline CDR1 and CDR2: MNHEY and SVGAGI. CDR3 length: 13 amino acids. With 6 bases clipped from V and 6 bases from J, the junction kept 5 bases outside the gene matches.

This rearrangement joins TRBV6-6 to TRBJ1-2, with 10 bases that match TRBD1. The CDR3 loop spans 15 amino acids. Germline V gives CDR1 MNHNY, CDR2 SVGAGI (reference sequence). The V gene end was trimmed by 6 bases and the J gene end by 4 bases; junction bases not matched to a gene: 8. The CDR3 spells CASSKTRDRGYGYTF. DNA of the CDR3: TGTGCCAGCAGCAAAACCCGGGACAGGGGCTATGGCTACACCTTC.

This clone was counted between two and nine times. The J gene is TRBJ1-2, the V gene TRBV27; 10 bases line up with TRBD1. From germline, CDR1 is MNHEY and CDR2 SMNVEV (reference sequence). This CDR3 contains 15 residues. V lost 6 bases and J lost 4; bases outside the gene matches: 8. CDR3 in DNA: TGTGCCAGCAGGAGAACGGGACAGGGGACCTATGGCTACACCTTC. This gives the protein CASRRTGQGTYGYTF.

This chain joins TRBV7-2 and TRBJ2-5; D is perhaps TRBD2 (5 bases). Germline CDR1 SGHTA, CDR2 FQGNSA. V gave up 1 base and J gave up 5 bases, with 11 bases separating them. The length of the CDR3 is 14 residues. The chain's CDR3 is CASSLGRVTETQYF. The CDR3 coding sequence is TGTGCCAGCAGCTTAGGGCGGGTGACGGAGACCCAGTACTTC. The whole variable domain, filled in from reference TRBV7-2 and TRBJ2-5, reads GAGVSQSPSNKVTEKGKDVELRCDPISGHTALYWYRQSLGQGLEFLIYFQGNSAPDKSGLPSDRFSAERTGGSVSTLTIQRTQQEDSAVYLCASSLGRVTETQYFGPGTRLLVL.

This chain joins TRBV5-1 and TRBJ1-4; TRBD1 aligns across 7 bases. The germline gives CDR1 SGHRS, CDR2 YFSETQ. CDR3 size: 15 residues. Trimming cost V 2 bases and J 5 bases; bases outside gene matches: 6. The CDR3 nucleotides are TGCGCCAGCAGCTTACAGGGGACCTTCAATGAAAAACTGTTTTTT. It translates to CASSLQGTFNEKLFF.

This clone was picked up one time. This chain connects TRBV6-5 to TRBJ2-3; 8 bases fit TRBD2. With 7 bases clipped from V and 2 bases from J, the junction kept 5 bases outside the gene matches. The germline V gene has CDR1 MNHEY and CDR2 SVGAGI. The CDR3 extends over 14 amino acids. The CDR3 here is CASTLSGNTDTQYF. CDR3 DNA sequence: TGTGCCAGCACCCTTAGCGGGAACACAGATACGCAGTATTTT.